The 25 T cell receptor beta chains below were found in one sample sequenced in a study of cytomegalovirus exposure and HLA in healthy donors. Primers for the PCR totalled 60 Vbeta and 13 Jbeta. The repertoire was sequenced with immunoSEQ multiplex PCR; TCRdb's copy has only in-frame clones and lacks some. The table includes some 40,000 clones, roughly 63% detected once. The sequenced sample was PBMCs. These receptors were collected from a man aged 55 to 69 in good health and CMV-seropositive.

The rearrangement links TRBV7-2 to TRBJ1-2; TRBD1 might be the D (6 bases). Trimming pared 5 bases from V and 0 bases from J, leaving 16 bases between. The CDR3 loop spans 16 amino acids. Germline CDR1 SGHTA, CDR2 FQGNSA. CDR3 in DNA: TGTGCCAGCAGCCCGAGGGAGGGGGGCACTAACTATGGCTACACCTTC. Its protein product is CASSPREGGTNYGYTF.

This clone was found once. CDR3 bases: TGTGCCAGCACTAAGGGGGCAGGCAACGAGCAGTACTTC. It codes for CASTKGAGNEQYF. The chain joins TRBV28 to TRBJ2-7, with 7 bases identical to TRBD1. V lost 7 bases to trimming and J lost 5 bases; unmatched junction nucleotides: 8. The length of the CDR3 is 13 residues. Per the germline V gene, CDR1 is MDHEN and CDR2 is SYDVKM.

V and J are TRBV12-5 and TRBJ1-2; maybe TRBD1 (5 bases). This CDR3 contains 15 residues. V lost 0 bases and J lost 8, with 16 bases in between. Germline V CDR1 and CDR2: LGHNT, FRNRAP. The CDR3 bases are TGTGCTAGTGGTTTGGTCAACCCGGGGGAGGGCGGCTACACCTTC. Protein: CASGLVNPGEGGYTF.

On this clone: The sample holds other DNA sequences that translate to the same CDR3. This sequence joins TRBV18 and TRBJ2-1, with TRBD1 matching over 8 bases. There are 13 residues in the CDR3. CDR1 and CDR2 (germline): KGHSH, LQKENI. The junction had 2 bases not matched to a gene; V was cut back by 3 bases and J by 7 bases. CDR3 DNA: TGTGCCAGCTCACCTGGACAGGGTAATGAGCAGTTCTTC. Translation gives CASSPGQGNEQFF.

A few counts support this clone. V usage is TRBV5-1 and J usage is TRBJ1-4; 7 bases align to TRBD1. V shed 4 bases and J 11 bases; nucleotides not matched to a gene: 5. This CDR3 spans 12 amino acids. CDR1 and CDR2 (germline): SGHRS, YFSETQ. The CDR3 bases are TGCGCCAGCAGCACCGACAGGGAGAAACTGTTTTTT. This encodes CASSTDREKLFF.

Only a few counts were recorded for this clone. The V gene is TRBV7-2, the J gene TRBJ2-3; TRBD2 is a possible D gene (5 bases). The CDR3 is made up of 14 amino acids. Germline-derived CDR1 and CDR2 are SGHTA and FQGNSA. V dropped 2 bases and J dropped 6 bases, with 12 bases sitting between them. CDR3 nucleotides: TGTGCCAGCAGCTTATCCGGGATTGGTGATACGCAGTATTTT. Translated: CASSLSGIGDTQYF.

This clone has just a few counts. CDR3: CASSFSSGGELFF. The CDR3 bases are TGTGCCAGCAGCTTCTCCTCCGGGGGGGAGCTGTTTTTT. V usage is TRBV7-3 and J usage is TRBJ2-2; D unresolved. V shed 3 bases and J shed 8 bases, with 10 bases lying between them. The V gene's germline CDR1 is SGHTA and CDR2 FQGTGA. This CDR3 is built from 13 residues.

The J gene is TRBJ2-7, the V gene TRBV7-2; 9 nucleotides align to TRBD2. The germline V gene has CDR1 SGHTA and CDR2 FQGNSA. V lost 5 bases, J lost 4 bases, and 6 bases stayed unmatched. The length of the CDR3 is 14 residues. CDR3 loop: CASSPGSGRYEQYF. CDR3 DNA sequence: TGTGCCAGCAGCCCGGGAAGCGGGAGGTACGAGCAGTACTTC.

This rearrangement joins TRBV29-1 to TRBJ1-2; 8 bases fit TRBD1. Germline CDR1 is SQVTM and CDR2 is ANQGSEA. Trimming at V came to 6 bases and at J to 3 bases, leaving 6 bases not matched to a gene. This CDR3 has 13 amino acids. The CDR3 bases are TGCAGCGTAGGACAGGGAATGGACTATGGCTACACCTTC. Translation gives CSVGQGMDYGYTF.

This clone is a singleton in its sample. The chain links TRBV6-1 to TRBJ2-7, with 12 bases aligning to TRBD1. The CDR3 is 13 amino acids. V shed 7 bases and J 6 bases; nucleotides not matched to a gene: 4. Germline V lookup: CDR1 MNHNS, CDR2 SASEGT. The CDR3 sequence is CASTRDRGPEQYF. CDR3 sequence (DNA): TGTGCCAGCACCCGGGACAGGGGGCCCGAGCAGTACTTC.

V and J are TRBV5-1 and TRBJ2-4, with a possible D match to TRBD1 (6 bases). This CDR3 spans 13 amino acids. V lost 2 bases to trimming and J lost 8 bases, with 11 bases between them. Germline CDR1 is SGHRS and CDR2 is YFSETQ. The CDR3 DNA reads as TGCGCCAGCAGCTTTAGGGACACCGACATTCAGTACTTC. Protein: CASSFRDTDIQYF.

This clone was counted between two and nine times. J is TRBJ2-3 and V is TRBV4-3; 13 nucleotides match TRBD2. V dropped 2 bases and J dropped 4; count of bases not matched to a gene: 9. This CDR3 has 18 residues. Germline CDR1 is LGHNA and CDR2 is YSLEER. CDR3 nucleotide sequence: TGCGCCAGCAGCCAACCCCGACGGACTAGCGGGAGCGCAGATACGCAGTATTTT. Protein product: CASSQPRRTSGSADTQYF.

This clone was detected a few times. J is TRBJ1-2 and V is TRBV7-6, with TRBD1 matching 12 bases. The length of the CDR3 is 15 residues. After removal of 0 bases from V and 7 bases from J, the junction contained 3 bases not matched to a gene. The germline CDR1 and CDR2 sequences are SGHVS and FNYEAQ. The CDR3 region has the DNA TGTGCCAGCAGCTTAGCGCCGGGACAGGGGGCTGGCTACACCTTC. It specifies CASSLAPGQGAGYTF.

The chain has TRBV28 and TRBJ2-7; D perhaps matches TRBD1 (7 bases). Deletions cut 10 bases from V and 3 bases from J, with 19 bases between. The CDR3 runs to 14 residues. Germline V gene data show CDR1 as MDHEN and CDR2 as SYDVKM. The chain's CDR3 is CATRGGTDIYEQYF. DNA for the CDR3: TGTGCCACCAGAGGGGGGACAGACATCTACGAGCAGTACTTC.

The rearrangement links TRBV7-8 to TRBJ2-5; 14 bases are shared with TRBD2. The J segment lost 6 bases and the V segment lost 5 bases, leaving 11 bases of the junction unmatched. Germline V gene data show CDR1 as SGHVS and CDR2 as FQNEAQ. The CDR3 is 17 amino acids. The CDR3, as DNA: TGTGCCAGCAGCGTGGGCCGACTAGCGGGAGGGAGGAAGACCCAGTACTTC. It codes for CASSVGRLAGGRKTQYF.

V usage is TRBV9 and J usage is TRBJ2-7; 8 bases are a match to TRBD1. CDR1 and CDR2 (germline): SGDLS, YYNGEE. With V trimmed by 7 bases and J by 6 bases, 15 bases remained unmatched. This CDR3 spans 15 amino acids. CDR3 residues: CASSPPGTGSLEQYF. In DNA form, the CDR3 reads TGTGCCAGCTCCCCTCCCGGGACAGGTTCCCTCGAGCAGTACTTC.

This clone turned up a few times. V is TRBV7-2 and J is TRBJ2-7; perhaps TRBD1 as D (5 bases). Trimming cost V 5 bases and J 6 bases, with 11 bases left between them. The CDR3 runs 12 residues. CDR1 is SGHTA and CDR2 is FQGNSA in the germline V gene. The CDR3: CASSSQGREQYF. CDR3 DNA: TGTGCCAGCAGCAGTCAGGGTCGCGAGCAGTACTTC.

The V gene is TRBV18, the J gene TRBJ2-2, with D possibly TRBD2 on 5 matching bases. CDR1 is KGHSH and CDR2 is LQKENI in the germline V gene. Trimming shortened V by 2 bases and J by 3 bases, and 10 bases separated the two germline ends. CDR3 length equals 15 residues. The CDR3 DNA follows: TGTGCCAGCTCACCAGGTGGAGCGGACACCGGGGAGCTGTTTTTT. It specifies CASSPGGADTGELFF.

V and J are TRBV6-5 and TRBJ1-1, with 7 bases fitting TRBD1. Germline V gene lookup returns CDR1 MNHEY and CDR2 SVGAGI. V lost 5 bases to trimming and J lost 7 bases; unmatched junction nucleotides: 13. The CDR3 length is 15 residues. CDR3 coding DNA: TGTGCCAGCAGTCGAGGGGGCGTTTTTGACGGTGAAGCTTTCTTT. Translation: CASSRGGVFDGEAFF.

The chain combines TRBV19 with TRBJ1-1; no firm D call. From germline, CDR1 is LNHDA and CDR2 SQIVND (reference sequence). Trimming shortened V by 1 base and J by 0 bases, and 12 bases separated the two germline ends. The CDR3 is 16 residues long. CDR3 region: CASSIGGSWMNTEAFF. CDR3 bases: TGTGCCAGTAGTATAGGCGGTAGTTGGATGAACACTGAAGCTTTCTTT.

This clone appeared once. The chain employs TRBV2 and TRBJ2-5, with 10 bases identical to TRBD2. Germline loops: CDR1 SNHLY, CDR2 FYNNEI. The CDR3 spans 19 residues. V trimming: 3 bases; J trimming: 7 bases; junction bases outside the gene matches: 20. The CDR3 protein is CASSEAPGGLLAGAGTQYF. The CDR3 DNA is TGTGCCAGCAGTGAGGCTCCAGGGGGGCTTCTAGCGGGAGCGGGGACCCAGTACTTC.

The CDR3 loop is CASSSTRLAGEYTGELFF. CDR3 coding DNA: TGTGCCAGCAGTAGTACCCGACTAGCGGGAGAATACACCGGGGAGCTGTTTTTT. The V and J genes are TRBV7-9 and TRBJ2-2; TRBD2 matches at 12 bases. Germline values: CDR1 SEHNR, CDR2 FQNEAQ (reference sequence). V was clipped by 6 bases and J by 3 bases; unmatched bases: 11. This CDR3 region has 18 residues.

The rearrangement joins TRBV15 to TRBJ2-1; 12 bases are shared with TRBD2. CDR3 size: 16 residues. V lost 2 bases to trimming and J lost 7 bases; unmatched junction nucleotides: 6. Germline V gene lookup returns CDR1 LNHNV and CDR2 YYDKDF (reference sequence). CDR3: CATSRLTSGRGNEQFF. CDR3 nucleotides: TGTGCCACCAGCAGACTGACTAGCGGGAGAGGGAATGAGCAGTTCTTC.

As DNA, the CDR3 is TGCAGCGTTGGGAGGACAGACAATGAAAAACTGTTTTTT. Protein: CSVGRTDNEKLFF. The rearrangement uses TRBV29-1 and TRBJ1-4; possible D gene TRBD1, 6 bases. Germline assignment: CDR1 SQVTM and CDR2 ANQGSEA. The V end was cut by 4 bases, the J end by 5 bases, with 11 bases between. The CDR3 has 13 amino acids.

The rearrangement joins TRBV5-4 to TRBJ2-1, with TRBD2 matching 8 bases. The ends lost 0 bases at V and 10 bases at J; junction bases unmatched: 15. The CDR3 is 17 amino acids. CDR1 is SGHNT, CDR2 YYREEE, per germline (reference sequence). In DNA, the CDR3 is TGTGCCAGCAGCTTGGGGAGCGGGAGCAGGACTATTCACGAGCAGTTCTTC. Protein: CASSLGSGSRTIHEQFF.